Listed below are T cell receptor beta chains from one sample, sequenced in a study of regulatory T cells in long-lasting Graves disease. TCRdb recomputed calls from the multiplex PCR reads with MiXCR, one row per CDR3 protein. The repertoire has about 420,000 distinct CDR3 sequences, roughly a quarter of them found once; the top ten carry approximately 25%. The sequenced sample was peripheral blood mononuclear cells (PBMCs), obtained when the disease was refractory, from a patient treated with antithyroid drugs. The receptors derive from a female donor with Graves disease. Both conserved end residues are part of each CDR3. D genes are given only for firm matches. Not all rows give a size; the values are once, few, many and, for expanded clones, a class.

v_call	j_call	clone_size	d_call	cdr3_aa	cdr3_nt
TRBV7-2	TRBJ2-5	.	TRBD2	CASSFRPTSGEGTQYF	TGTGCCAGCAGCTTCCGACCCACTAGCGGGGAGGGGACCCAGTACTTC
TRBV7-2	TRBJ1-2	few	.	CASSLDRLRIGYGYTF	TGTGCCAGCAGCTTAGATCGGCTGAGGATAGGCTATGGCTACACCTTC
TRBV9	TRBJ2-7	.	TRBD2	CASSVGQGLGPSGRAYEQYF	TGTGCCAGCAGCGTTGGACAGGGCCTAGGTCCTAGCGGGAGGGCGTACGAGCAGTACTTC
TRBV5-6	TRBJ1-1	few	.	CASINWWARGEGNTEAFF	TGTGCCAGCATCAACTGGTGGGCCAGGGGCGAGGGGAACACTGAAGCTTTCTTT
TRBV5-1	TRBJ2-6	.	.	CASKTRTSGSGANVLTF	TGCGCCAGCAAGACCCGAACGTCAGGGTCTGGGGCCAACGTCCTGACTTTC
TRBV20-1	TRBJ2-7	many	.	CSARDRQYPYEQYF	TGCAGTGCTAGGGACCGCCAATATCCCTACGAGCAGTACTTC
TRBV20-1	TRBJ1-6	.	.	CSASQGRNSPLHF	TGCAGTGCTAGTCAGGGGCGCAATTCACCCCTCCACTTT
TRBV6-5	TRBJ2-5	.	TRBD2	CASSYSTSGRGETQYF	TGTGCCAGCAGTTACTCGACTAGCGGGAGAGGAGAGACCCAGTACTTC
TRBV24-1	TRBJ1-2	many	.	CATSTVGGKDYGYTF	TGTGCCACCAGTACTGTCGGGGGGAAGGACTATGGCTACACCTTC
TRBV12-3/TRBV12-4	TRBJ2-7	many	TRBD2	CASRPGGTVGTYEQYF	TGTGCCAGCAGACCCGGGGGGACTGTGGGTACCTACGAGCAGTACTTC
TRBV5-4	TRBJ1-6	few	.	CASSLGGDSLNSPLHF	TGTGCCAGCAGCTTGGGGGGTGACTCACTAAATTCACCCCTCCACTTT
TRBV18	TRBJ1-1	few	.	CASSPPRQQGAEAFF	TGTGCCAGCTCACCGCCCAGACAGCAAGGCGCTGAAGCTTTCTTT
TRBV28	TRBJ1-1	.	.	CASSFQGFGAEAFF	TGTGCCAGCAGTTTCCAAGGTTTTGGCGCTGAAGCTTTCTTT
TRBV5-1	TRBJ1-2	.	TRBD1	CASSKAGTGTRFSTF	TGCGCCAGCAGCAAAGCCGGGACAGGGACCCGGTTCTCCACCTTC
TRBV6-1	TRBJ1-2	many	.	CASSTNGGVGYTF	TGTGCCAGCAGCACGAACGGCGGGGTTGGCTACACCTTC
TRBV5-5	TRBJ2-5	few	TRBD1	CASSVSGTVETQYF	TGTGCCAGCAGCGTATCCGGGACAGTAGAGACCCAGTACTTC
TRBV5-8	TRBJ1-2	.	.	CASSFYGYTF	TGTGCCAGCAGCTTCTATGGCTACACCTTC
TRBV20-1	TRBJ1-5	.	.	CSARGGSGQPQHF	TGCAGTGCTAGAGGGGGATCGGGGCAGCCCCAGCATTTT
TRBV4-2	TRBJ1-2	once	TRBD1	CASSQESIPGQAVFGYTF	TGTGCCAGCAGCCAAGAATCGATTCCGGGACAGGCGGTATTTGGCTACACCTTC
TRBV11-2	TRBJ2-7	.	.	CASSLEGHPTYEQYF	TGTGCCAGCAGCTTAGAGGGACACCCGACCTACGAGCAGTACTTC
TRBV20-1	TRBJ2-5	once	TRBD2	CSASFAGGRQETQYF	TGCAGTGCTAGTTTTGCGGGAGGGAGGCAAGAGACCCAGTACTTC
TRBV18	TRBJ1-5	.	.	CASSRGGSPNQPQHF	TGTGCCAGCTCGCGTGGGGGTTCTCCTAATCAGCCCCAGCATTTT
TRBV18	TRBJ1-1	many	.	CASSIQQGAEAFF	TGTGCCAGCTCGATTCAACAGGGAGCTGAAGCTTTCTTT
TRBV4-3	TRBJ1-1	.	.	CASSQPDEGYNTEAFF	TGCGCCAGCAGCCAACCTGACGAGGGGTATAACACTGAAGCTTTCTTT
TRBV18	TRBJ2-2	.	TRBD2	CASSRTSGDLTNTGELFF	TGTGCCAGCTCACGGACTAGCGGGGATCTTACGAACACCGGGGAGCTGTTTTTT
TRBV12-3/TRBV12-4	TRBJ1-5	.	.	CASSEQGLSQPQHF	TGTGCCAGCAGCGAACAAGGGCTTAGTCAGCCCCAGCATTTT
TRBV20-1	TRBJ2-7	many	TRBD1	CSARDYGTGSEQYF	TGCAGTGCTAGAGATTACGGGACAGGGTCCGAGCAGTACTTC
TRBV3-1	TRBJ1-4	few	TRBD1	CASSLTGGVHRGKLFF	TGTGCCAGCAGCCTGACAGGGGGTGTGCACCGGGGAAAACTGTTTTTT
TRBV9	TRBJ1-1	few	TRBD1	CASSPGGLPGTEAFF	TGTGCCAGCAGCCCAGGGGGACTCCCGGGAACTGAAGCTTTCTTT